Presented here are 12 T cell receptor beta chains from one specimen sequenced in a study of identical twins. From the 5' RACE reads, TCRdb called clonotypes with MiXCR, one entry per CDR3 protein. Counted here are around 670,000 distinct CDR3 sequences, 5.5% to 6.5% occurring once; the ten biggest clones make up approximately 1.6%. Input material: naive T cells sorted from blood. All receptors derive from a man aged 18 to 30 in good health.

This clonotype was seen a single time. V usage is TRBV15 and J usage is TRBJ2-2; D may be TRBD1 (6 bases). This CDR3 has 17 amino acids. Trimming stripped 1 base from V and 3 bases from J, with 15 bases between. The germline V gene has CDR1 LNHNV and CDR2 YYDKDF (reference sequence). DNA of the CDR3: TGTGCCACCAGCAGAGGAGTAGCAGGGGTCGACACCGGGGAGCTGTTTTTT. It encodes CATSRGVAGVDTGELFF.

This clonotype came up a few times. The rearrangement links TRBV20-1 to TRBJ2-4; TRBD2 agrees at 9 bases. CDR3 size: 14 residues. The germline V gene encodes CDR1 DFQATT and CDR2 SNEGSKA (reference sequence). V lost 1 base to trimming and J lost 7 bases; unmatched junction nucleotides: 5. CDR3: CSARGSSGRNIQYF. The CDR3 DNA follows: TGCAGTGCTAGAGGATCCAGCGGGAGGAACATTCAGTACTTC.

This chain uses TRBV20-1 with TRBJ2-1, with 8 positions matching TRBD2. Germline CDR1 is DFQATT and CDR2 is SNEGSKA (reference sequence). The CDR3 length is 14 residues. The V gene end was trimmed by 6 bases and the J gene end by 8 bases; junction bases not matched to a gene: 12. DNA for the CDR3: TGCAGTGCGGGAGCGGGGGACGGATCCTATGAGCAGTTCTTC. As protein: CSAGAGDGSYEQFF.

At least ten counts were recorded for this clonotype. The V call is TRBV27, the J call TRBJ2-2; D unclear. The CDR3 covers 14 residues. Germline CDR1 and CDR2: MNHEY and SMNVEV (reference sequence). Trimming cost V 5 bases and J 3 bases, with 10 bases left between them. This CDR3 is CASSPGPYTGELFF. CDR3 DNA: TGTGCCAGCAGTCCCGGGCCGTACACCGGGGAGCTGTTTTTT.

The table lists this clonotype with many counts. This rearrangement joins TRBV29-1 to TRBJ2-7, with 8 bases fitting TRBD2. The V segment lost 4 bases and the J segment 3 bases; nucleotides outside the gene matches: 8. The CDR3 loop spans 14 amino acids. CDR1 and CDR2 from the germline V gene are SQVTM and ANQGSEA. In DNA form, the CDR3 reads TGCAGCGTTGTCTCAGCGGGAGTCGACTACGAGCAGTACTTC. Residues: CSVVSAGVDYEQYF.

This clonotype was detected many times. The V call is TRBV4-3, the J call TRBJ2-7; D ambiguous. CDR3 length: 14 amino acids. V dropped 0 bases and J dropped 3 bases, with 9 bases sitting between them. Germline values: CDR1 LGHNA, CDR2 YSLEER. The CDR3 DNA sequence: TGCGCCAGCAGCCAAGATTACGGCTACTACGAGCAGTACTTC. This encodes CASSQDYGYYEQYF.

Here the CDR3 DNA reads TGTGCCAGCAGCTTACCACAGCGGTATGGCTACACCTTC. Its protein is CASSLPQRYGYTF. This chain links TRBV7-9 with TRBJ1-2; D remains ambiguous. The V end was cut by 2 bases, the J end by 5 bases, with 9 bases between. The CDR3 contains 13 residues. The germline V gene has CDR1 SEHNR and CDR2 FQNEAQ (reference sequence).

The table lists this clonotype with many counts. The chain recombines TRBV7-9 with TRBJ2-5, with D unresolved. Germline V gene data show CDR1 as SEHNR and CDR2 as FQNEAQ (reference sequence). The CDR3 runs to 12 residues. V was cut by 2 bases and J by 5 bases, with 6 bases left in between. CDR3 DNA sequence: TGTGCCAGCAGCTTAATTCTGGAGACCCAGTACTTC. Its translation is CASSLILETQYF.

This clonotype was detected ten times or more. The rearrangement links TRBV15 to TRBJ1-6; no definite D call. This CDR3 comprises 17 residues. The germline V gene encodes CDR1 LNHNV and CDR2 YYDKDF (reference sequence). V shed 1 base and J shed 1 base, with 11 bases lying between them. Here the CDR3 reads CATSRAGWSSYNSPLHF. The CDR3 bases are TGTGCCACCAGCAGAGCGGGTTGGAGTTCCTATAATTCACCCCTCCACTTT.

This clonotype was counted ten times or more. The chain joins TRBV7-2 to TRBJ2-1; unclear D gene. Trimming removed 4 bases at V and 0 bases at J, with 10 bases between. The CDR3 length is 15 residues. Germline CDR1 SGHTA, CDR2 FQGNSA. The CDR3 region is CASSSILSSYNEQFF. As DNA, the CDR3 is TGTGCCAGCAGCTCAATTCTAAGCTCCTACAATGAGCAGTTCTTC.

With respect to this clonotype: A single base separates this from a much larger clone, so it may be a read error. The chain uses TRBV28 and TRBJ2-3, with 8 nucleotides matching TRBD1. J lost 0 bases, V lost 10 bases, and 9 bases had no gene match. Germline V gene sequence: CDR1 MDHEN, CDR2 SYDVKM. The CDR3 totals 15 residues. The CDR3: CAISRGQASTDTQYF. CDR3 DNA: TGTGCCATCAGCCGGGGACAGGCTAGCACAGATACGCAGTATTTT.

This clonotype showed up many times. The V gene is TRBV24-1, the J gene TRBJ2-2; no clear D. The V end was cut by 9 bases, the J end by 4 bases, with 11 bases between. CDR1 is KGHDR and CDR2 is SFDVKD in the germline V gene. The CDR3 totals 13 residues. The CDR3, as DNA: TGTGCCACCGATCGCCCGGGCACCGGGGAGCTGTTTTTT. Residues: CATDRPGTGELFF.